This is a list of T cell receptor beta chains from one sample in a study of OX40 agonist ivuxolimab in advanced cancers. The table came from immunoSEQ multiplex PCR; TCRdb's copy has only in-frame clones and leaves some out. The sample holds about 120,000 clones, about 93% seen once. The sequencing used CD4+ or CD8+ T cells sorted from blood, collected in a trial of the OX40 agonist ivuxolimab. Every receptor here comes from an adult with an advanced solid tumor such as melanoma, head and neck, liver or kidney cancer. CDR3s include the opening cysteine and the closing phenylalanine or tryptophan. The D gene is left open where the match is weak. Some rows have no size entry. The others give once, few or many, or a class for an expanded clone.

V gene	clone size	J gene	D gene	CDR3 DNA	CDR3 protein
TRBV6-5	.	TRBJ1-1	.	TGTGCCAGCAGCAAACTACCCGACCGGAACACTGAAGCTTTCTTT	CASSKLPDRNTEAFF
TRBV19	.	TRBJ2-3	TRBD2	TGTGCCAGTAGTCCTCGGACTAGCGGGGAGGCCGGGACAGATACGCAGTATTTT	CASSPRTSGEAGTDTQYF
TRBV7-2	.	TRBJ2-7	.	TGTGCCAGCAGCTTAGGGGCAGGGAAATACGGGCAGTACTTC	CASSLGAGKYGQYF
TRBV28	.	TRBJ1-5	TRBD1	TGTGCCAGCAGTCTCAACAGGGGGCATCAGCCCCAGCATTTT	CASSLNRGHQPQHF
TRBV5-1	.	TRBJ1-4	.	TGCGCCAGCAGCCCCGACGGGAGAGCAACTAATGAAAAACTGTTTTTT	CASSPDGRATNEKLFF
TRBV28	.	TRBJ1-4	TRBD1	TGTGCCAGCAGTTTGATTGTCTCGGGACAGGGGAATGAAAAACTGTTTTTT	CASSLIVSGQGNEKLFF
TRBV28	.	TRBJ1-2	TRBD1	TGTGCCAGCAGCCCGGACAGGGCACATGGCTACACCTTC	CASSPDRAHGYTF
TRBV7-9	.	TRBJ1-3	.	TGTGCCAGCACCTTCGGGACACTTGGAAACACCATATATTTT	CASTFGTLGNTIYF
TRBV7-9	.	TRBJ2-7	.	TGTGCCAGCAGCTCGGGACAAGGTCCCTACGAGCAGTACTTC	CASSSGQGPYEQYF
TRBV9	.	TRBJ2-2	TRBD1	TGTGCCAGCGCTGAGGTAACAGGGGGCACCGGGGAGCTGTTTTTT	CASAEVTGGTGELFF
TRBV4-2	.	TRBJ1-3	TRBD1	TGTGCCAGTAGCGACAGGGGAACTGGAAACACCATATATTTT	CASSDRGTGNTIYF
TRBV28	.	TRBJ1-2	.	TGTGCCAGCAGCCCGCGTGGGACGGGTAACTATGGCTACACCTTC	CASSPRGTGNYGYTF
TRBV5-6	once	TRBJ1-5	.	TGTGCCAGCAGCCAACTTACCGACAGGCATCAGCCCCAGCATTTT	CASSQLTDRHQPQHF
TRBV28	.	TRBJ2-3	.	TGTGCCAGCAGTTCTGGTTTGGACACAGATACGCAGTATTTT	CASSSGLDTDTQYF
TRBV11-2	.	TRBJ2-1	.	TGTGCCAGCAACCCTCGCCTTCTCGTGAATGAGCAGTTCTTC	CASNPRLLVNEQFF
TRBV7-2	.	TRBJ1-2	.	TGTGCCAGCAGCTTACATAATTATGGCTACACCTTC	CASSLHNYGYTF
TRBV20-1	.	TRBJ2-5	.	TGCAGTGCTAGACCCGGAGAGACCCAGTACTTC	CSARPGETQYF
TRBV7-9	.	TRBJ2-7	.	TGTGCCAGCAGCTCAGCGAGGGGAGAGCAGTACTTC	CASSSARGEQYF
TRBV18	.	TRBJ2-7	.	TGTGCCAGCTCACCAGGGGGGTGGAGTTCCCCTAGCTCCTACGAGCAGTACTTC	CASSPGGWSSPSSYEQYF
TRBV19	.	TRBJ2-3	.	TGTGCCAGTAGTTCAGGGAATACGCAGTATTTT	CASSSGNTQYF
TRBV5-6	.	TRBJ1-2	TRBD1	TGTGCCAGCAGGGGGGACAGGGGTGGCTACACCTTC	CASRGDRGGYTF
TRBV5-1	.	TRBJ2-2	TRBD1	TGCGCCAGCAGCTTGGACGGACAGGGGTCCGGGGAGCTGTTTTTT	CASSLDGQGSGELFF
TRBV18	few	TRBJ2-7	TRBD1	TGTGCCAGCTCTGCGCAGGGGGACAGCGAGCAGTACTTC	CASSAQGDSEQYF
TRBV19	.	TRBJ2-1	.	TGTGCCAGTAGAAAGGAGACTTTCTCCTACAATGAGCAGTTCTTC	CASRKETFSYNEQFF
TRBV7-2	.	TRBJ1-1	.	TGTGCCAGCAGCCCTAACAGGGTGAGGACTGAAGCTTTCTTT	CASSPNRVRTEAFF
TRBV30	.	TRBJ2-7	.	TGTGCCTGGAGCAGGGGCTCCTACGAGCAGTACTTC	CAWSRGSYEQYF
TRBV18	.	TRBJ2-3	.	TGTGCCAGCTCACCCCGGTCACAGGAGGGGGATACGCAGTATTTT	CASSPRSQEGDTQYF
TRBV5-6	.	TRBJ2-2	.	TGTGCCAGCAGTTTCGGGACTTTCAACGGGGAGCTGTTTTTT	CASSFGTFNGELFF
TRBV7-2	.	TRBJ2-7	.	TGTGCCAGCAGCCCCCGACTAAGCAGCTACGAGCAGTACTTC	CASSPRLSSYEQYF
TRBV25-1	.	TRBJ1-1	.	TGTGCCAGCAGTGATTTAGGGGGTGAAGCTTTCTTT	CASSDLGGEAFF
TRBV28	.	TRBJ1-2	.	TGTGCCAGCAGCGACAGTGGGTACTATGGCTACACCTTC	CASSDSGYYGYTF
TRBV6-5	.	TRBJ1-6	TRBD1	TGTGCCAGCAAGAAGGGACAGGGAGGTTCACCCCTCCACTTT	CASKKGQGGSPLHF
TRBV5-4	.	TRBJ1-1	.	TGTGCCAGCAGCCAACAGTGGGGCGAGGGCACTGAAGCTTTCTTT	CASSQQWGEGTEAFF
TRBV18	.	TRBJ2-7	.	TGTGCCAGCTCACCACCAGGGGCGGGGTACGAGCAGTACTTC	CASSPPGAGYEQYF
TRBV7-9	.	TRBJ1-1	.	TGTGCCAGCAGGGTCCGGGACACAAACACTGAAGCTTTCTTT	CASRVRDTNTEAFF
TRBV29-1	.	TRBJ2-5	TRBD2	TGCAGCGTTCGGGAGGGGAGAGAGACCCAGTACTTC	CSVREGRETQYF
TRBV19	.	TRBJ2-7	.	TGTGCCAGTAGTCCGCAGGGAAAGACCTACGAGCAGTACTTC	CASSPQGKTYEQYF
TRBV19	once	TRBJ1-2	.	TGTGCCAGTAGTTCAGTCGGGGGAGGCTACACCTTC	CASSSVGGGYTF
TRBV28	.	TRBJ2-7	TRBD1	TGTGCCAGCAGTTTACCGGGACAGTGGATTTCCTACGAGCAGTACTTC	CASSLPGQWISYEQYF
TRBV7-2	.	TRBJ2-2	.	TGTGCCAGCAGCACCGCTAACACCGGGGAGCTGTTTTTT	CASSTANTGELFF
TRBV4-3	.	TRBJ2-5	TRBD2	TGCGCCAGCAGCCAAGATTGGGGCGGGACTAGGGTCTTCCAAGAGACCCAGTACTTC	CASSQDWGGTRVFQETQYF
TRBV5-1	.	TRBJ1-1	TRBD1	TGCGCCAGCAGCAGCCGGACAGGGAACACTGAAGCTTTCTTT	CASSSRTGNTEAFF
TRBV5-4	.	TRBJ2-1	TRBD1	TGTGCCAGCAGCTTGGGCGGGTACAGGGGAAGTAATGAGCAGTTCTTC	CASSLGGYRGSNEQFF
TRBV30	.	TRBJ1-4	TRBD1	TGTGCCTGGACCCGGACAGGGGCTAATGAAAAACTGTTTTTT	CAWTRTGANEKLFF
TRBV5-1	once	TRBJ1-6	TRBD1	TGCGCCAGCAGTCTAGCTATGGGACAGGGAGATTCACCCCTCCACTTT	CASSLAMGQGDSPLHF
TRBV5-1	.	TRBJ2-1	TRBD2	TGCGCCAGCAGCTTGGCACTAGCGGGAGATGAGCAGTTCTTC	CASSLALAGDEQFF
TRBV5-1	.	TRBJ1-2	TRBD1	TGCGCCAGCAGCCCCAGTAAATATGGCAGCGGGACAGGAATCGGCTACACCTTC	CASSPSKYGSGTGIGYTF
TRBV28	.	TRBJ1-6	.	TGTGCCAGCAGCGCACCGACAGGTGGAAATTCACCCCTCCACTTT	CASSAPTGGNSPLHF
TRBV18	few	TRBJ2-5	TRBD2	TGTGCCAGCTCACCACGGGCGGGGGTCCAAGAGACCCAGTACTTC	CASSPRAGVQETQYF
TRBV18	.	TRBJ1-1	TRBD1	TGTGCCAGCTCACCACGGGACAGGGGGAACACTGAAGCTTTCTTT	CASSPRDRGNTEAFF
TRBV7-9	.	TRBJ2-1	TRBD2	TGTGCCAGCAGTTTTACTAGCGGGGGGTACAATGAGCAGTTCTTC	CASSFTSGGYNEQFF
TRBV5-6	.	TRBJ2-3	TRBD1	TGTGCCAGCAGCTGGGACAGGGTCCGAGGCACAGATACGCAGTATTTT	CASSWDRVRGTDTQYF
TRBV29-1	.	TRBJ1-2	.	TGCAGCGCCGTCGGCGGAACGTTAGCCACCCCAGGGGGCTACACCTTC	CSAVGGTLATPGGYTF
TRBV19	.	TRBJ1-1	TRBD1	TGTGCCAGTAGGAACAGGGGGAAATTTCACACTGAAGCTTTCTTT	CASRNRGKFHTEAFF
TRBV6-7	.	TRBJ1-5	.	TGTGCCAGCAGTCCGTCAGTCGATCAGCCCCAGCATTTT	CASSPSVDQPQHF